This TCR beta chain was profiled in a study of cytomegalovirus exposure and HLA in healthy donors. Study-wide points: A later analysis appeared to link common viral pathogens to several of the most significant clusters.

Unmatched junction bases numbered 8, after V lost 7 bases and J lost 2 bases. In germline, CDR1 is ENHRY, CDR2 SYGVKD. CDR3 size: 15 residues. Regarding this clone: What it binds is unknown.

PCR primers comprised 60 Vbeta and 13 Jbeta primers. Assay: immunoSEQ multiplex PCR; the TCRdb copy retains only in-frame clones and omits some. The repertoire consists of roughly 87,000 clones, with roughly 75% occurring once and the leading ten covering 4.2%. The rearrangement links TRBV10-3 to TRBJ2-7, with 10 bases aligning to TRBD2. This TCR came from a man in his 60s in good health and CMV-seronegative. Sequenced sample: PBMCs. Written as DNA, the CDR3 is TGTGCCATCAACCCTGGGAGCGGGGGGGCCTACGAGCAGTACTTC. This sequence encodes CAINPGSGGAYEQYF.